The 10 T cell receptor beta chains below were found in one sample sequenced in a study of lymphopenia after photon versus proton radiotherapy. The table came from immunoSEQ multiplex PCR; TCRdb's copy has only in-frame clones and leaves some out. The table lists approximately 150,000 clones, 88% of them singletons, with around 4.6% in the top ten. Here the sequenced sample was peripheral blood, taken from a patient treated with photon-based radiotherapy. These receptors originate from a man aged 45 to 65 with gastric cancer.

This clone occurred once. CDR3 in DNA: TGTGCCAGCAGGACGGGCTCCTACAATGAGCAGTTCTTC. Translating it yields CASRTGSYNEQFF. The chain carries TRBV28 and TRBJ2-1; no reliable D call. The germline V gene encodes CDR1 MDHEN and CDR2 SYDVKM. Trimming removed 6 bases at V and 0 bases at J, with 6 bases between. The CDR3 covers 13 residues.

This clone has only one observation. The chain joins TRBV11-3 to TRBJ2-7; 8 nucleotides align to TRBD1. Per the germline V gene, CDR1 is SGHNT and CDR2 is YENEEA. J was trimmed by 6 bases and V by 5 bases; bases with no gene match: 9. The CDR3 contains 14 residues. The CDR3 coding sequence is TGTGCCAGCAGCCAGCGGACAGGGCAGAGCGAGCAGTACTTC. Its protein is CASSQRTGQSEQYF.

This chain connects TRBV7-6 to TRBJ2-2; 7 bases match TRBD2. This CDR3 region has 15 residues. Germline V gives CDR1 SGHVS, CDR2 FNYEAQ. V trimming: 5 bases; J trimming: 2 bases; junction bases outside the gene matches: 5. In DNA, the CDR3 is TGTGCCAGCAGCAAGAGCGGGACTAACACCGGGGAGCTGTTTTTT. Protein product: CASSKSGTNTGELFF.

The rearrangement joins TRBV25-1 to TRBJ2-1; TRBD2 matches at 11 bases. This CDR3 region has 14 residues. Germline trimming cut 8 bases from V and 7 bases from J; bases unmatched to any gene: 7. Germline lookup yields CDR1 MGHDK and CDR2 SYGVNS. CDR3 region: CASLGPSGRNEQFF. The CDR3 DNA reads as TGTGCCAGCCTTGGGCCTAGCGGGAGGAATGAGCAGTTCTTC.

Here the CDR3 reads CATGQGGVPWTQYF. The CDR3 DNA is TGTGCCACCGGACAGGGGGGGGTTCCATGGACCCAGTACTTC. The chain combines TRBV21-1 with TRBJ2-5; the table's TRBD1 call for D was not verified on the DNA. TRBV21-1 is a listed pseudogene. CDR3 length: 14 amino acids.

The J gene is TRBJ2-7, the V gene TRBV16; 8 bases align to TRBD1. Germline CDR1 and CDR2: KGHSY and FQNENV. The CDR3 length is 16 residues. The junction had 7 bases not matched to a gene; V was cut back by 3 bases and J by 0 bases. The CDR3: CASSQSTGASSYEQYF. The CDR3 DNA sequence: TGTGCCAGCAGCCAGTCGACAGGGGCCAGCTCCTACGAGCAGTACTTC.

V and J are TRBV28 and TRBJ2-3, with TRBD2 matching over 9 bases. Germline CDR1 and CDR2: MDHEN and SYDVKM. J was trimmed by 1 base and V by 6 bases; bases with no gene match: 14. This CDR3 is 18 amino acids long. CDR3 nucleotide sequence: TGTGCCAGCAGCCGTATAGTCTGGACTAGCGAAGGCACAGATACGCAGTATTTT. It translates to CASSRIVWTSEGTDTQYF. The variable domain in full, with the rest retrieved from reference TRBV28 and TRBJ2-3, is DVKVTQSSRYLVKRTGEKVFLECVQDMDHENMFWYRQDPGLGLRLIYFSYDVKMKEKGDIPEGYSVSREKKERFSLILESASTNQTSMYLCASSRIVWTSEGTDTQYFGPGTRLTVL.

The chain couples TRBV7-9 to TRBJ1-1, with 8 bases aligning to TRBD1. Germline CDR1 is SEHNR and CDR2 is FQNEAQ (reference sequence). The CDR3 spans 16 residues. Unmatched junction bases numbered 10, after V lost 2 bases and J lost 5 bases. The CDR3 bases are TGTGCCAGCAGCTTAAGTCAGGGCAGGGGGCCGACTGAAGCTTTCTTT. Protein sequence: CASSLSQGRGPTEAFF.

CDR3 in DNA: TGCGCCAGCAGCCACGGTACCGGGACTAGCTATTTCGAGCAGTACTTC. Residues: CASSHGTGTSYFEQYF. This chain connects TRBV4-1 to TRBJ2-7, with 9 bases fitting TRBD2. The CDR3 has 16 residues. Germline loops: CDR1 MGHRA, CDR2 YSYEKL. The V gene end was trimmed by 3 bases and the J gene end by 6 bases; junction bases not matched to a gene: 12.

For this clone: A read error may produce the germline difference seen at one junction end. This chain connects TRBV2 to TRBJ1-2, with D unresolved. The CDR3 runs 8 residues. Germline CDR1 SNHLY, CDR2 FYNNEI. The CDR3, as DNA: TGTGCCAGCAGTGGCGGACTTTTC. Translating it yields CASSGGLF.